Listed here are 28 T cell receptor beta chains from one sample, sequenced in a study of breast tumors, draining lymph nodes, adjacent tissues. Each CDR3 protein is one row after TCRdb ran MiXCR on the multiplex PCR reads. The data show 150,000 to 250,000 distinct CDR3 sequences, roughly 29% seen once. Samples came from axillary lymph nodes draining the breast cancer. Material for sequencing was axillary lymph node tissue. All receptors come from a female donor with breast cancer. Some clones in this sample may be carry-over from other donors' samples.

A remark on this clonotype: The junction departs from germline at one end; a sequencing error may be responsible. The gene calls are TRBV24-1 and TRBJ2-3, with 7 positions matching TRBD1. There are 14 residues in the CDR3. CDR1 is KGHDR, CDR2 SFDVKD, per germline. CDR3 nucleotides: TGTGCCACCAGTGACCGCACAGGGACAGATATGCAGTATTTT. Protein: CATSDRTGTDMQYF.

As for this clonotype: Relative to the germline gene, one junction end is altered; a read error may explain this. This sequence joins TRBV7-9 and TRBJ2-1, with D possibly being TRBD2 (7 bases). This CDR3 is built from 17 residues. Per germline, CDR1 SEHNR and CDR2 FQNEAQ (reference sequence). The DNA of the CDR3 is TGTGCCAGCAGCTTAGCGGGGGGGGCGGCCTCCCACAATGAGCGGTTCTTC. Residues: CASSLAGGAASHNERFF. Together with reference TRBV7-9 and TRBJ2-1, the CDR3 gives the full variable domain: DTGVSQNPRHKITKRGQNVTFRCDPISEHNRLYWYRQTLGQGPEFLTYFQNEAQLEKSRLLSDRFSAERPKGSFSTLEIQRTEQGDSAMYLCASSLAGGAASHNERFFGPGTRLTVL.

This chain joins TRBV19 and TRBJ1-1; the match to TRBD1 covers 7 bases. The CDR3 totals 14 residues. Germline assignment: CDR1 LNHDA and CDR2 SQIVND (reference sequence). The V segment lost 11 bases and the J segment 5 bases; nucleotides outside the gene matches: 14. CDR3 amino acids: CAARQGLGWTEAFF. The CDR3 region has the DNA TGTGCCGCGAGACAGGGCCTGGGATGGACTGAAGCTTTCTTT. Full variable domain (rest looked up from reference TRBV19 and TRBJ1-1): DGGITQSPKYLFRKEGQNVTLSCEQNLNHDAMYWYRQDPGQGLRLIYYSQIVNDFQKGDIAEGYSVSREKKESFPLTVTSAQKNPTAFYLCAARQGLGWTEAFFGQGTRLTVV.

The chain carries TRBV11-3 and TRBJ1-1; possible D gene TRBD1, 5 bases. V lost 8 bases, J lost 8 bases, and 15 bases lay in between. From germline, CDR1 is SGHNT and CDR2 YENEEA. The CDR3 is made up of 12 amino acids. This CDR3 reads CASSSGGGEAFF. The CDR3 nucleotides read TGTGCCAGCTCCTCCGGGGGAGGGGAAGCTTTCTTT.

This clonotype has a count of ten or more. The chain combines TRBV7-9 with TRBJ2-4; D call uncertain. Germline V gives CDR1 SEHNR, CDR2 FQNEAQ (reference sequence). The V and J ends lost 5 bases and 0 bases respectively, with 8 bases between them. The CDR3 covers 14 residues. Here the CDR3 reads CASSNELAKNIQYF. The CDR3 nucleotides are TGTGCCAGCAGCAATGAACTAGCCAAAAACATTCAGTACTTC.

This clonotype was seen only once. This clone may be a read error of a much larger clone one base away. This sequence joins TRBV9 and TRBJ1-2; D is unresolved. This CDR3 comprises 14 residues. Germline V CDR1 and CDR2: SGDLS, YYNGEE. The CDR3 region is CASSITGVSYEQSF. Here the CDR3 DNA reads TGTGCCAGCAGCATCACCGGGGTCTCCTACGAGCAGTCCTTC.

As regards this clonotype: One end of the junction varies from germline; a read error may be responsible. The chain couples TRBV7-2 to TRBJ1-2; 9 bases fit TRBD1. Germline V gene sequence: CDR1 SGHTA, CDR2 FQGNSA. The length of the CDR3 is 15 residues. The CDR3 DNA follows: TGTGCCAGCAGCTCCCTGGGGACAGGGACCTATGGCTACCCCTTC. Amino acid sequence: CASSSLGTGTYGYPF. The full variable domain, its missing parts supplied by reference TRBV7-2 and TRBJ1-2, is GAGVSQSPSNKVTEKGKDVELRCDPISGHTALYWYRQSLGQGLEFLIYFQGNSAPDKSGLPSDRFSAERTGGSVSTLTIQRTQQEDSAVYLCASSSLGTGTYGYPFGSGTRLTVV.

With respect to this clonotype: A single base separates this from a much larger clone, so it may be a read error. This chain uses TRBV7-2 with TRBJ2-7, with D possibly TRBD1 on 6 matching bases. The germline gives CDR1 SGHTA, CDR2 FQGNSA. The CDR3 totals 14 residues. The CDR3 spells CVSSRDTSSYEQYF. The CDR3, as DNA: TGTGTCAGCAGCCGGGACACGAGCTCCTACGAGCAGTACTTC.

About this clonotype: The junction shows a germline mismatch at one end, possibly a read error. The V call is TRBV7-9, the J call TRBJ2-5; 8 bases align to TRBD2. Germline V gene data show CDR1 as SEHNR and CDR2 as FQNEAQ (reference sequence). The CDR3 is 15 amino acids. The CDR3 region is CASSASGGSQETQHF. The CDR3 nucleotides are TGTGCCAGCAGCGCAAGCGGGGGCAGCCAAGAGACCCAGCACTTC.

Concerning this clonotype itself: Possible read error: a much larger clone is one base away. The chain's CDR3 is CSAGRGRWISEQYF. CDR3 sequence (DNA): TGCAGTGCTGGCAGGGGGCGCTGGATCTCCGAGCAGTACTTC. The chain employs TRBV20-1 and TRBJ2-7; TRBD1 matches at 8 bases. The V and J ends lost 5 bases and 6 bases, in that order; junction bases with no gene match: 12. CDR3 size: 14 residues. The germline gives CDR1 DFQATT, CDR2 SNEGSKA (reference sequence).

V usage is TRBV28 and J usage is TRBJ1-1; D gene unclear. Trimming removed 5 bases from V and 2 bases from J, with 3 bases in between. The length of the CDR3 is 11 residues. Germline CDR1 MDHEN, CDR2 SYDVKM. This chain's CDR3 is CASSTNTEAFF. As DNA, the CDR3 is TGTGCCAGCAGTACCAACACTGAAGCTTTCTTT.

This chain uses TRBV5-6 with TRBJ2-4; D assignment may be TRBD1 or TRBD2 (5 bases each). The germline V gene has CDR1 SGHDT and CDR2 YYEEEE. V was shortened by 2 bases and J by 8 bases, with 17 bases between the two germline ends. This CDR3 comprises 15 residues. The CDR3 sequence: CASSFSITGTDIQYF. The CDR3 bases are TGTGCCAGCAGCTTTTCCATTACCGGGACGGACATTCAGTACTTC.

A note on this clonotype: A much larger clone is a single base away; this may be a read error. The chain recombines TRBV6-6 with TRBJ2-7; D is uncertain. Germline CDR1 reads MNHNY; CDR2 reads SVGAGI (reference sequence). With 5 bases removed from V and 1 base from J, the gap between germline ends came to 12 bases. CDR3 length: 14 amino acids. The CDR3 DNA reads TGTGCCAGCAGTCTCAGGACGGAATCCTACGAGCAGTACTTC. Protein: CASSLRTESYEQYF.

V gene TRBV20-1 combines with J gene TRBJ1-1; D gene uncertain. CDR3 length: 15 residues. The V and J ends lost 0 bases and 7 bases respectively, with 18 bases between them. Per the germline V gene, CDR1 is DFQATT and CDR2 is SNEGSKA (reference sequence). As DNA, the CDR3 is TGCAGTGCTAGAGATTGGGAGCGGAGTGGGGATGAAGCTTTCTTT. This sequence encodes CSARDWERSGDEAFF.

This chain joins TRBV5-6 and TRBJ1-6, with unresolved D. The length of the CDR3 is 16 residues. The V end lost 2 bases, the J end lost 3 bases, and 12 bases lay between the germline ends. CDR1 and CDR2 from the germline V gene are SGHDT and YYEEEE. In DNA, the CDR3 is TGTGCCAGCAGCTTTCGAGGTTCGAACTATAATTCACCCCTCCACTTT. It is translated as CASSFRGSNYNSPLHF.

The CDR3 DNA reads as TGTGCAATCTGTGAGCGGCCTAGCGGGAAGCAGTACTTC. This codes for CAICERPSGKQYF. The V and J genes are TRBV10-3 and TRBJ2-7; 9 bases are shared with TRBD2. Per germline, CDR1 ENHRY and CDR2 SYGVKD. The CDR3 spans 13 residues.

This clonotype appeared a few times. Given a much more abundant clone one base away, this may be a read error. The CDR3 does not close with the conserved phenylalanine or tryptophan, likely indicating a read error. The CDR3 loop is CASSSGLAGGQQYC. The DNA of the CDR3 is TGTGCCAGCAGTTCCGGACTAGCGGGAGGGCAGCAGTACTGC. V gene TRBV6-5 combines with J gene TRBJ2-7; 15 bases line up with TRBD2. The CDR3 has 14 residues. V dropped 4 bases and J dropped 8; count of bases not matched to a gene: 3. Per the germline V gene, CDR1 is MNHEY and CDR2 is SVGAGI.

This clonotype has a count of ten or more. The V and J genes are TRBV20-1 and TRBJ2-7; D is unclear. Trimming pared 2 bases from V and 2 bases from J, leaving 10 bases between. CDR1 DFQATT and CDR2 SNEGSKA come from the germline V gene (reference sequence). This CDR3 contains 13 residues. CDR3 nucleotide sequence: TGCAGTGCTAGATCGGCTGGCACCTACGAGCAGTACTTC. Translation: CSARSAGTYEQYF.

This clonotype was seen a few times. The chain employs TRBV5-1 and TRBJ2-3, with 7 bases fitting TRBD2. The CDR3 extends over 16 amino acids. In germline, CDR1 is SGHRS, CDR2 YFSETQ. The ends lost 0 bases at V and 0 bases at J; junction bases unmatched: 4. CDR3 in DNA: TGCGCCAGCAGCTTGGTGGGGCGGGGGAGCACAGATACGCAGTATTTT. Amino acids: CASSLVGRGSTDTQYF.

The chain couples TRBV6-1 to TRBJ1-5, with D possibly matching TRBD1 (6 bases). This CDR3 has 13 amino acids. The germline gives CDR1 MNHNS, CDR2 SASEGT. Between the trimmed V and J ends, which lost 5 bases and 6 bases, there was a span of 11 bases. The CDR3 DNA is TGTGCCAGCAGTAGAACGGGGGCTCAGCCCCAGCATTTT. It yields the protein CASSRTGAQPQHF.

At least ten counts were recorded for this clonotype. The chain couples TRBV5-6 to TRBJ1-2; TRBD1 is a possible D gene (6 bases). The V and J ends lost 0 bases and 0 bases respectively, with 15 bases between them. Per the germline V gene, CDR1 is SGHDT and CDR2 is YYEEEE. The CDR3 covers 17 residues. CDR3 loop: CASSLGTAVNSNYGYTF. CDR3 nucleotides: TGTGCCAGCAGCTTGGGGACAGCAGTCAATTCTAACTATGGCTACACCTTC.

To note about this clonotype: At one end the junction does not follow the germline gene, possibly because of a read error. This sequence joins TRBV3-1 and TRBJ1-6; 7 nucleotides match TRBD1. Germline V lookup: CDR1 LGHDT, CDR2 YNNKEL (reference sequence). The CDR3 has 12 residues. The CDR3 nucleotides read TGCGGCAGCAGCCAAGCAGGGGGTCCCCTCCACTTT. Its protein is CGSSQAGGPLHF.

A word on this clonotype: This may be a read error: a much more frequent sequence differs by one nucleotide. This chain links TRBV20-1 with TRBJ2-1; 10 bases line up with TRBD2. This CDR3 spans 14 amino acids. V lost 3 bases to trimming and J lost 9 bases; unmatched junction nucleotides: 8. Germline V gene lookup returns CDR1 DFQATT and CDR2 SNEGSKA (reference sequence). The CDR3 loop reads CSARDRTSGTEQFF. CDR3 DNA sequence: TGCAGTGCTAGGGACCGGACTAGCGGCACTGAGCAGTTCTTC.

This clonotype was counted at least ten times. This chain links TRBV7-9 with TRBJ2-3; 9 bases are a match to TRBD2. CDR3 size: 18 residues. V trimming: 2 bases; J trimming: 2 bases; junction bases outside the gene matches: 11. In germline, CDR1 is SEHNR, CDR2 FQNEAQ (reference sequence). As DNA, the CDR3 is TGTGCCAGCAGCTTACCCCCCGGGACTAGCCCTTCCACAGATACGCAGTATTTT. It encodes CASSLPPGTSPSTDTQYF.

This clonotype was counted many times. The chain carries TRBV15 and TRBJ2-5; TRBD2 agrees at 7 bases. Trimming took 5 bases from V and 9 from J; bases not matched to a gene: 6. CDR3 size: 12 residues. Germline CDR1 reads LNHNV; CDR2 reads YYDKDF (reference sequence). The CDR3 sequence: CATSARGRAQYF. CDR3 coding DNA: TGTGCCACCAGCGCCCGGGGGAGGGCCCAGTACTTC.

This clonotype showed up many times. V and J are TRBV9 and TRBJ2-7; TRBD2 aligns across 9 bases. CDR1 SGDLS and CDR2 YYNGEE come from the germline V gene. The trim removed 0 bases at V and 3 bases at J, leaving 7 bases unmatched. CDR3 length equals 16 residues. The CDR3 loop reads CASSVGSSGVHYEQYF. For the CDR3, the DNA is TGTGCCAGCAGCGTAGGTTCTAGCGGGGTACACTACGAGCAGTACTTC.

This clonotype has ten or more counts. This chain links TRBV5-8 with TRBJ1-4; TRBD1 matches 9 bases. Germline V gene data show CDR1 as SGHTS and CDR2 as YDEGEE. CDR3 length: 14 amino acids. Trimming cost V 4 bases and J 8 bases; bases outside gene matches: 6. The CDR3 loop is CASSLGQGSEKLFF. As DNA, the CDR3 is TGTGCCAGCAGCCTCGGACAGGGGAGCGAAAAACTGTTTTTT.

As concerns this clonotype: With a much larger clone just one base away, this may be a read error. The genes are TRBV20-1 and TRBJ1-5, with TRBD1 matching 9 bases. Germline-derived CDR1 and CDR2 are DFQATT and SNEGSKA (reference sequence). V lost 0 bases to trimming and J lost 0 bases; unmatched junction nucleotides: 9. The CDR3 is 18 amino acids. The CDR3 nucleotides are TGCAGTGCTAGAGATTCTTGGGACAGGGCGTATAGCAATCAGCCCCAGCATTTT. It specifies CSARDSWDRAYSNQPQHF.